Reported below is one T cell receptor (beta chain). This clone has only a few counts. Its recognized antigen is unknown. No clone much larger than this one lies a single base away; base qualities are absent. The sample originates from a study of blood T cell repertoires in COVID-19 (dated by TCRdb to the early 2020s). About the investigation overall: Collaborator samples came from the United States, Italy and Spain and covered acute and convalescent phases of COVID-19. The samples were drawn from two sources: the first 160 participants of the ongoing ImmuneRACE study, and 1,000 to 1,500 subjects contributed by 6 global collaborators. Deeply sampled blood TCRbeta repertoires from subjects exposed to, actively infected with, or recovered from COVID-19 were included in the dataset. The material from the prospective study consisted of cDNA or gDNA derived from T cells, B-cell-depleted T cells, or PBMCs. Sample metadata almost always included a de-identified subject ID, COVID-19 status, age in years and sex. A freely available public database, intended as a resource for researchers studying the immune response to SARS-CoV-2, is where the repertoires were released. Where available, HLA class I and class II types were obtained from metadata supplied by the sample provider rather than from assay-based typing. Overall study results and their limits: The quantity of clinical and demographic metadata differed by source and by participant and was supplied without curation.

TCRbeta CDR3 regions were amplified from genomic DNA by means of the immunoSEQ Assay, a bias-controlled multiplex PCR. The paper's processing steps were these. Nucleated cell counts per sample were estimated from amplification of reference gene primers within the assay. To quantify the absolute abundance of each unique TCRbeta CDR3 rearrangement, sequence reads were collapsed and filtered. For each sample, productive Simpson clonality was calculated as the square root of Simpson's diversity index over productive rearrangements. TCRdb limited this immuneACCESS table to in-frame rearrangements with V and J called. A share of clones is missing; checked studies link under half to unresolved V genes, and the rest is unexplained. V and J calls and clone size are as listed in that table; D and trimming were resolved from the DNA. This sample lists approximately 170,000 clones; around 72% were detected once. Of the sample, 2.5% to 3% is held by the ten largest clones.

Whole blood was collected in K2EDTA tubes by collaborating institutions according to the institutions' own protocols. For TCRbeta analysis, collaborator samples were shipped as frozen whole blood, as isolated PBMCs, or as DNA extracted from either sample type. CDR1 is given as KGHDR and CDR2 as SFDVKD, both from the germline V gene. The CDR3 contains 12 residues, cysteine and phenylalanine counted. The sequence is cut down to CDR3 DNA, 36 bases in frame from base 1. V is pared back by 4 bases and J by 8 bases, with 10 bases lying between the germline termini. This sequence was found in a woman of 80 years or more with acute or convalescent COVID-19. The V and J genes are TRBV24-1 and TRBJ1-2; the D gene remains uncertain. The specimen was peripheral blood. In nucleotide form, the sequence is TGTGCCACCAGTGAACGAAACGGGGGCTACACCTTC. Protein translation: CATSERNGGYTF.